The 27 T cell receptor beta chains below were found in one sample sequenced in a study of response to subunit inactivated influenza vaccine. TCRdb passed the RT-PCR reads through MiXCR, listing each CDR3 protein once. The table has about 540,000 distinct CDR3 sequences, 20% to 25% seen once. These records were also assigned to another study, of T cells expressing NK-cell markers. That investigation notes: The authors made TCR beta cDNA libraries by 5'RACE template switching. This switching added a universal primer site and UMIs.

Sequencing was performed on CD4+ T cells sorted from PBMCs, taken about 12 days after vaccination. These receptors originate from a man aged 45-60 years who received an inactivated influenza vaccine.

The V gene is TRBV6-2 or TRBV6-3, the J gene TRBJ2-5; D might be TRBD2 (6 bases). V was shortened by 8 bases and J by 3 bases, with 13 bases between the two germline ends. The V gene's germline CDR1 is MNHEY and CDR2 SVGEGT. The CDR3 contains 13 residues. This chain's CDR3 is CASGRDFKETQYF. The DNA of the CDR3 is TGTGCCAGCGGCCGGGACTTCAAAGAGACCCAGTACTTC.

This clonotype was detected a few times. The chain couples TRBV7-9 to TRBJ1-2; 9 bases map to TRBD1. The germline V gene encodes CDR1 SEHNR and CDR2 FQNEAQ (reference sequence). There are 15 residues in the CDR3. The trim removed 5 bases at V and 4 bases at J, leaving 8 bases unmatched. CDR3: CASSHGTGSVYGYTF. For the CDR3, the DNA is TGTGCCAGCAGCCATGGGACAGGGAGTGTCTATGGCTACACCTTC.

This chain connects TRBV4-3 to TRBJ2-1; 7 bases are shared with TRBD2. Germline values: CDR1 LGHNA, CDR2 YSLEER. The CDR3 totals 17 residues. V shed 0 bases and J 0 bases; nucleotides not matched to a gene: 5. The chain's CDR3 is CASSQETGGSSYNEQFF. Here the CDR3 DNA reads TGCGCCAGCAGCCAAGAAACTGGCGGGAGCTCCTACAATGAGCAGTTCTTC.

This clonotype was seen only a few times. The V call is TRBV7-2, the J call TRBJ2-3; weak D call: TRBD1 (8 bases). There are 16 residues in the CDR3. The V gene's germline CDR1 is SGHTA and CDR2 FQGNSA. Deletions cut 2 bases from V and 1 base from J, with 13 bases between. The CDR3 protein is CASSLSTGGGTDTQYF. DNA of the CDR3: TGTGCCAGCAGCTTATCCACAGGGGGGGGCACAGATACGCAGTATTTT.

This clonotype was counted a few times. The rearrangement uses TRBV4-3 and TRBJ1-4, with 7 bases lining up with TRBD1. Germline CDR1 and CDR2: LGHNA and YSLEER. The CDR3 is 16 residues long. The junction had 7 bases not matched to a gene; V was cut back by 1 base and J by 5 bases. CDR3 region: CASSQANKGANEKLFF. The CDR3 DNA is TGCGCCAGCAGCCAAGCGAACAAGGGGGCAAATGAAAAACTGTTTTTT.

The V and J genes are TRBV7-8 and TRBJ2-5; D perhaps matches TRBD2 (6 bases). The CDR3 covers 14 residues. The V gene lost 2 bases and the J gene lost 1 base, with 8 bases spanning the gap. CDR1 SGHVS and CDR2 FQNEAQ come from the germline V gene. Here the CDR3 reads CASSLTEGQETQYF. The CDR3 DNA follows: TGTGCCAGCAGCTTAACGGAGGGCCAAGAGACCCAGTACTTC.

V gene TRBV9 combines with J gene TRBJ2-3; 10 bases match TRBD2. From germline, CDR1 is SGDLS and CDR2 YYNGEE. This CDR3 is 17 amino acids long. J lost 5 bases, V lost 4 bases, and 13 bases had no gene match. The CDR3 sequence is CASSPRGLAGGIDTQYF. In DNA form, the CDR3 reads TGTGCCAGCAGCCCCCGGGGATTAGCGGGGGGAATAGATACGCAGTATTTT.

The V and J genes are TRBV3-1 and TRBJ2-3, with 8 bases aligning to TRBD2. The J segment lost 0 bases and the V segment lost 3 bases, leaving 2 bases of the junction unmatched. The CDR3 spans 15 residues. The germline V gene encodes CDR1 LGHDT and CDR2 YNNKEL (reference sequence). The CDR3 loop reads CASSQSSGSTDTQYF. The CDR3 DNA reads TGTGCCAGCAGCCAGTCTAGCGGGAGCACAGATACGCAGTATTTT.

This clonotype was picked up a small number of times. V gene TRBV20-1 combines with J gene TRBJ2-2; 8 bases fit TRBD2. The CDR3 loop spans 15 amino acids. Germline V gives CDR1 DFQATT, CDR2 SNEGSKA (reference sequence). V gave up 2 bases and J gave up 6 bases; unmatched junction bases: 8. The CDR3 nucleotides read TGCAGTGCTAGATTCCCGGGGGGGGACCCCGGGGAGCTGTTTTTT. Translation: CSARFPGGDPGELFF.

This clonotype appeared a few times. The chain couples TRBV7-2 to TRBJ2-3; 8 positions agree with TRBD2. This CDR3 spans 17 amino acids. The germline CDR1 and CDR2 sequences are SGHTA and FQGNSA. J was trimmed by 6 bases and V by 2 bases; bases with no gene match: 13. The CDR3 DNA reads TGTGCCAGCAGCTTAATGTTTGTCGGGCGGGAGGAGGATACGCAGTATTTT. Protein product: CASSLMFVGREEDTQYF.

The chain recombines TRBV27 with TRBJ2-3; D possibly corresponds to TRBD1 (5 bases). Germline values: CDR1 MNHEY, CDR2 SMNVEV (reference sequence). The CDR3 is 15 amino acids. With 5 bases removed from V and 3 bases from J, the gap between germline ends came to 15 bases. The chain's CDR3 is CASSKSRVGTDTQYF. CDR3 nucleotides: TGTGCCAGCAGTAAATCCAGGGTTGGAACAGATACGCAGTATTTT.

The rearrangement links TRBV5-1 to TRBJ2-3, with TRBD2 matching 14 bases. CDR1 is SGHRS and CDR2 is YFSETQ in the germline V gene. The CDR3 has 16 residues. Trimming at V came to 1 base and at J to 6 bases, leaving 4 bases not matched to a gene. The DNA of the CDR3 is TGCGCCAGCAGCTTGCCGGGACTAGCGGGGGCGGATACGCAGTATTTT. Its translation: CASSLPGLAGADTQYF. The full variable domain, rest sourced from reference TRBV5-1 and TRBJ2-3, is KAGVTQTPRYLIKTRGQQVTLSCSPISGHRSVSWYQQTPGQGLQFLFEYFSETQRNKGNFPGRFSGRQFSNSRSEMNVSTLELGDSALYLCASSLPGLAGADTQYFGPGTRLTVL.

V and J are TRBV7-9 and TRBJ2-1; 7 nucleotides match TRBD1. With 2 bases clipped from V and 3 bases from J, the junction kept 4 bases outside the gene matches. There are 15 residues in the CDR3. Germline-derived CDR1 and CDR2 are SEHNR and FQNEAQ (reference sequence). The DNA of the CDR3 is TGTGCCAGCAGCTTATGGACAGGCGACTACAATGAGCAGTTCTTC. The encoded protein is CASSLWTGDYNEQFF.

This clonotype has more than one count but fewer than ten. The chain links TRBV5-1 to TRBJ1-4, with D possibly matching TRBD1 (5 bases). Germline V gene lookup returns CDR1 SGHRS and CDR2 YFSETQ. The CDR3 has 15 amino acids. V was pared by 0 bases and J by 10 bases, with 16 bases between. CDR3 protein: CASSLEGQGTGKLFF. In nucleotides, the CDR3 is TGCGCCAGCAGCTTGGAGGGTCAGGGTACTGGAAAACTGTTTTTT.

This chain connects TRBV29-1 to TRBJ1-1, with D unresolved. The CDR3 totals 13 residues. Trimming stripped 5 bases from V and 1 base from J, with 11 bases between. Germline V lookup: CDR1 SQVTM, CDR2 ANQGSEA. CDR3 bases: TGCAGCGTTACGAGAGCGACGAACACTGAAGCTTTCTTT. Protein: CSVTRATNTEAFF.

The CDR3: CASTYSDTYNEQFF. The CDR3 bases are TGTGCCAGCACGTATTCAGATACCTACAATGAGCAGTTCTTC. The rearrangement joins TRBV2 to TRBJ2-1; D remains unclear. Germline V gene data show CDR1 as SNHLY and CDR2 as FYNNEI. V lost 7 bases, J lost 2 bases, and 12 bases lay in between. This CDR3 has 14 residues.

The CDR3 is CASSQALGRTGELFF. The CDR3 DNA follows: TGTGCCAGCAGCCAAGCCCTTGGGCGCACCGGGGAGCTGTTTTTT. The chain is built from TRBV14 and TRBJ2-2, with D uncertain. This CDR3 is 15 amino acids long. Trimming cost V 1 base and J 4 bases, with 10 bases left between them. The V gene's germline CDR1 is SGHDN and CDR2 FVKESK.

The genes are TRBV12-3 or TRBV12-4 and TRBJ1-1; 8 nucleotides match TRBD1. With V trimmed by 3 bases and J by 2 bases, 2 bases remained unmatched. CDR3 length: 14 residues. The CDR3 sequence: CASSFDRGNTEAFF. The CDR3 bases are TGTGCCAGCAGTTTCGACAGGGGAAACACTGAAGCTTTCTTT.

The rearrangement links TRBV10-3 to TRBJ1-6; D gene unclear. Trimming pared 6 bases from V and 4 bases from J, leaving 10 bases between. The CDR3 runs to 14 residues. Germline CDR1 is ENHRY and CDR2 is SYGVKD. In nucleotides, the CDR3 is TGTGCCATCAGGTCGGATTCATATAATTCACCCCTCCACTTT. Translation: CAIRSDSYNSPLHF.

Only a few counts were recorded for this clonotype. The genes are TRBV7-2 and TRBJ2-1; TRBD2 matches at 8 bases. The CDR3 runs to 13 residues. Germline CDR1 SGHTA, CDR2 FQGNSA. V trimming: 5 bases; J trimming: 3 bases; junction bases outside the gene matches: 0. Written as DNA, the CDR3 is TGTGCCAGCAGCACTAGCGGCTACAATGAGCAGTTCTTC. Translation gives CASSTSGYNEQFF. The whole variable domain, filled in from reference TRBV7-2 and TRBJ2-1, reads GAGVSQSPSNKVTEKGKDVELRCDPISGHTALYWYRQSLGQGLEFLIYFQGNSAPDKSGLPSDRFSAERTGGSVSTLTIQRTQQEDSAVYLCASSTSGYNEQFFGPGTRLTVL.

Here the CDR3 DNA reads TGTGCCAGCAGTTTTAGGAGCGGGAGTAATAATGAGCAGTTCTTC. Encoded protein: CASSFRSGSNNEQFF. This chain links TRBV27 with TRBJ2-1; 8 bases match TRBD2. Trimming cost V 3 bases and J 7 bases; bases outside gene matches: 8. Germline CDR1 reads MNHEY; CDR2 reads SMNVEV (reference sequence). There are 15 residues in the CDR3.

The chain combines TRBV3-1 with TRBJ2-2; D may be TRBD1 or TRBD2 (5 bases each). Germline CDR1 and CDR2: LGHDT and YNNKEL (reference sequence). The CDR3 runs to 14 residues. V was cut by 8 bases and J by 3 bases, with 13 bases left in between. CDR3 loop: CASRIGTDTGELFF. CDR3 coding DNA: TGTGCCAGCCGAATCGGGACGGACACCGGGGAGCTGTTTTTT.

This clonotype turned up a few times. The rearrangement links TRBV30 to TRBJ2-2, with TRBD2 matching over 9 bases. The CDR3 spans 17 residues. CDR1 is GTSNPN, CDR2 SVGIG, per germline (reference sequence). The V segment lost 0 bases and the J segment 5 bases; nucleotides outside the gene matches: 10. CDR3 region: CAWSVLGGRALTGELFF. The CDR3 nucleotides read TGTGCCTGGAGTGTACTGGGCGGGAGGGCCTTAACCGGGGAGCTGTTTTTT.

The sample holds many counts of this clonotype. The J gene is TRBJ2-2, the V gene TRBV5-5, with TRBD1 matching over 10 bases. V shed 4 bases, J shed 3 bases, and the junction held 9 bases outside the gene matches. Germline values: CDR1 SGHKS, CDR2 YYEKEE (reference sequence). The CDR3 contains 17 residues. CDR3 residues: CASSALTGGADTGELFF. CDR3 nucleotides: TGTGCCAGCAGCGCCCTGACAGGGGGCGCGGACACCGGGGAGCTGTTTTTT.

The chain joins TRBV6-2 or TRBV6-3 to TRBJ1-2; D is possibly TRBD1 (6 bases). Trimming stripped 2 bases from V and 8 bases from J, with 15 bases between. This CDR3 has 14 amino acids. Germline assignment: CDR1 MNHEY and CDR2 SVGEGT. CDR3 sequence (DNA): TGTGCCAGCAGTTACCGGGACATTTCTGGCGGCTACACCTTC. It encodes CASSYRDISGGYTF.

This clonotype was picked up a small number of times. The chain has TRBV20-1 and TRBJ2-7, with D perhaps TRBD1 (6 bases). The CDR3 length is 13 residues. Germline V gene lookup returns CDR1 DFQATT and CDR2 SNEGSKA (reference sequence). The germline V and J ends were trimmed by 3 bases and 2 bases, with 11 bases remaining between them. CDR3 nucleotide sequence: TGCAGTGCTAGCAGGGACACCGCCTACGAGCAGTACTTC. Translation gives CSASRDTAYEQYF.

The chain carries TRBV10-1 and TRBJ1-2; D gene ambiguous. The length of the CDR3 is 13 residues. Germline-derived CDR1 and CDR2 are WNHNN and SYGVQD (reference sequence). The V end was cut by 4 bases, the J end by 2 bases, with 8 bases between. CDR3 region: CASSGGPNYGYTF. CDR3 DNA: TGCGCCAGCAGTGGAGGGCCCAACTATGGCTACACCTTC.